This T cell receptor (beta chain) is from a study of T cell responses to AZD1222 COVID-19 vaccine. The study, taken as a whole, reports: Spike was spanned by vaccine-associated CD4 TCRs, which were dominant at 160-218 and 743-854. After two AZD1222 doses, spike-specific TCR breadth and depth rose versus day 0.

Germline values: CDR1 SGHTA, CDR2 FQGNSA. The CDR3 spans 13 residues. Analyses pooled second doses at about 4 or about 12 weeks. Remarks on this clone: The antigen remains unidentified. Sequence at one end of the junction differs from germline and may be a read error.

The protocol was immunoSEQ multiplex PCR, while the TCRdb copy is restricted to in-frame clones and leaves out a portion. The sample holds some 130,000 clones, more than 90% seen once. This receptor was identified in an adult who received the AZD1222 COVID-19 vaccine. Here the sequenced sample was peripheral blood, taken 28 days after the second AZD1222 dose. The chain couples TRBV7-2 to TRBJ2-5; D perhaps matches TRBD1 (5 bases). The CDR3 coding sequence is TGTGCCAGCAGCTCGCCCAGCAGGGCGCGGATGGACTTC. Protein: CASSSPSRARMDF.